A selection of T cell receptor beta chains follows, all from one sample in a study of shared clonotypes between healthy human individuals. Sequencing was performed with immunoSEQ multiplex PCR; in TCRdb, only in-frame clones are kept and a portion is missing. This sample has about 2,200,000 clones; 85% to 95% occur once, and the top ten carry under 2%. The sequencing input was naive CD8+ T cells from PBMCs. The source of these receptors is a man between 18 and 29 years old in good health. Some clones in this sample may be carry-over from other donors' samples. Both conserved end residues are part of each CDR3. The order of the fields is D gene, V gene, CDR3 protein. D genes are given only for firm matches.

.	TRBV19	CASVGYGYTF
.	TRBV4-3	CASSQGIASYEQYF
TRBD2	TRBV28	CASSLERLAGVDTQYF
TRBD1	TRBV5-6	CASSFGTGGREQYF
TRBD1	TRBV29-1	CSVGQGYDEYF
TRBD2	TRBV7-9	CASSPRASGSYEQYF
TRBD1	TRBV6-5	CASSSDRGLGQPQHF
TRBD1	TRBV14	CASSPRDSSYEQYF
TRBD2	TRBV10-1	CASSDGRGPNTGELFF
.	TRBV6-1	CASRLVPGQIYEQYF
.	TRBV5-8	CASSLAFYNVNTEAFF
.	TRBV4-2	CASSPKDTYEQYF
.	TRBV4-2	CASSQGERAQDGYTF
.	TRBV19	CASSGAGGFFTEAFF
.	TRBV27	CASSFYGTNEKLFF
TRBD2	TRBV28	CASSDPGLQETQYF
.	TRBV2	CAKSRTVGDTEAFF
TRBD1	TRBV28	CATRQLRDREKGNTIYF
TRBD2	TRBV9	CASSDPGTSSYNEQFF
.	TRBV28	CASSLESPGTDTQYF
TRBD1	TRBV28	CASSYRQGPKNIQYF
TRBD1	TRBV10-3	CAINENRGAPTGEQYF
.	TRBV13	CASSWTGVGDYGYTF
TRBD1	TRBV4-1	CASSQDGPGTGDYEQYF
TRBD1	TRBV13	CASSWTGSIDEQYF
.	TRBV15	CATSRDARLTEAFF
.	TRBV15	CATSRDSGSKSEQPQHF
.	TRBV27	CASSFYGGPEEQYF
TRBD2	TRBV6-5	CASSPGTSFYEQYF
.	TRBV29-1	CSVGRASSYEQYF